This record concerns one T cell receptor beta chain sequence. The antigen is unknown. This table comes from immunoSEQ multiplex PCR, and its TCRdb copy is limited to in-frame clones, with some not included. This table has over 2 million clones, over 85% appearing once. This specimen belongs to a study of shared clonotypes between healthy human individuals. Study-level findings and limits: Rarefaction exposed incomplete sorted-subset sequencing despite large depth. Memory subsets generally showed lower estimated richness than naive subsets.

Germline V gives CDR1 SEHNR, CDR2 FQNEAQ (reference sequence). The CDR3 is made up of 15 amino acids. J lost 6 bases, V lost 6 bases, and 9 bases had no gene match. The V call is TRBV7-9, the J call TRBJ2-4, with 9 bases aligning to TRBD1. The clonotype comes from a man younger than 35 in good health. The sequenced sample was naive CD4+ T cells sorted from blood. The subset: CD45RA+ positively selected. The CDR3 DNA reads TGTGCCAGCAGTCCGAAGGGACAGGGAGGAAACATTCAGTACTTC. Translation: CASSPKGQGGNIQYF.